This T cell receptor beta chain was found in a study of T cell responses to AZD1222 COVID-19 vaccine. General study results and limits: Repertoire sampling occurred only after the peak T cell response. Vaccine-associated CD4 TCRs spanned spike, dominant at 160-218 and 743-854. Just 5 to 7 AZD1222 recipients were seropositive at baseline.

Concerning this clone: Its antigen is not identified.

Germline-derived CDR1 and CDR2 are MNHEY and SVGAGI. The ends lost 5 bases at V and 6 bases at J; junction bases unmatched: 8. This CDR3 is 15 amino acids long. Second doses that came at about 4 or about 12 weeks were put together. Repertoires were generated with immunoSEQ multiplex PCR, while TCRdb's copy carries only in-frame clones and drops some. The sample lists some 170,000 clones; roughly 94% were seen once. The input for sequencing was peripheral blood, taken 28 days after the second AZD1222 dose. J is TRBJ2-7 and V is TRBV6-5; 12 bases are a match to TRBD2. The source of this sequence is an adult who received the AZD1222 COVID-19 vaccine. The CDR3 coding sequence is TGTGCCAGCAGTAAACGGACTAGCGGGATTTCCGAGCAGTACTTC. This encodes CASSKRTSGISEQYF.